One and the same sample provided the 29 T cell receptor beta chains below, sequenced in a study of T-cell memory formation after mild COVID-19 (dated by TCRdb to 2020 to 2022). The library was prepared using 5' RACE. Instrument on record: Illumina NovaSeq 6000. TCRdb ran its own pipeline on the public reads, namely fastp trimming at Q25 and MiXCR clone calling, and kept in-frame beta chains. Every entry covers one CDR3 protein and lists the most common genes and DNA from its rows. The sample table shows some 310,000 distinct CDR3 sequences, and approximately 22% are seen once. The ten largest clones add up to roughly 21% of the sample. The sample comprised PBMCs or a T cell subset sorted from them (not recorded which). The receptors were gathered from a man younger than 30 who had mild COVID-19 (a few samples of this study predate the infection). The sample titles of this study are shuffled in the database, so cell type and time point are left out; the donor was told from shared clones.

The V call is TRBV6-5, the J call TRBJ2-1; D perhaps matches TRBD2 (5 bases). The CDR3 sequence is 16 residues long. Germline V CDR1 and CDR2: MNHEY, SVGAGI. The V gene lost 5 bases and the J gene lost 8 bases, with 22 bases spanning the gap. The CDR3 region has the DNA TGTGCCAGCAGTCCCCGGGGTAGCCGACCTGGCGATGAGCAGTTCTTC. This gives the protein CASSPRGSRPGDEQFF.

This clonotype was counted between two and nine times. The rearrangement links TRBV11-2 to TRBJ2-4, with D uncertain. V was cut by 0 bases and J by 8 bases, with 17 bases left in between. Germline V gene sequence: CDR1 SGHAT, CDR2 FQNNGV. CDR3 size: 16 residues. In DNA, the CDR3 is TGTGCCAGCAGCTTAGATCAAGCCCGTAAGGGCTACATTCAGTACTTC. This encodes CASSLDQARKGYIQYF.

CDR3 region: CASSLPAGTYEQYF. The DNA of the CDR3 is TGCGCCAGCAGCCTGCCCGCAGGTACCTACGAGCAGTACTTC. The chain carries TRBV5-1 and TRBJ2-7; D is unclear. The V end was cut by 4 bases, the J end by 2 bases, with 13 bases between. The CDR3 is made up of 14 amino acids. Germline V lookup: CDR1 SGHRS, CDR2 YFSETQ.

This chain uses TRBV5-1 with TRBJ2-1; no clear D gene. The CDR3 spans 14 residues. From germline, CDR1 is SGHRS and CDR2 YFSETQ. V lost 7 bases to trimming and J lost 9 bases, with 20 bases between them. The CDR3 protein is CASALNTAGGEQFF. Here the CDR3 DNA reads TGCGCCAGCGCTCTCAACACGGCCGGCGGTGAGCAGTTCTTC.

This clonotype turned up a few times. The chain recombines TRBV12-3 or TRBV12-4 with TRBJ1-3; D unresolved. The CDR3 loop spans 14 amino acids. Trimming removed 3 bases from V and 0 bases from J, with 6 bases in between. The CDR3 reads CASSFRVSGNTIYF. CDR3 coding DNA: TGTGCCAGCAGTTTCCGGGTCTCTGGAAACACCATATATTTT.

V gene TRBV7-6 combines with J gene TRBJ1-1; 8 bases agree with TRBD1. The CDR3 loop spans 15 amino acids. V gave up 3 bases and J gave up 3 bases; unmatched junction bases: 6. Germline CDR1 and CDR2: SGHVS and FNYEAQ. Here the CDR3 DNA reads TGTGCCAGCAGCTTGACTACAGGGGGGTACACTGAAGCTTTCTTT. Its translation is CASSLTTGGYTEAFF. Variable domain in full (rest from reference TRBV7-6 and TRBJ1-1): GAGVSQSPRYKVTKRGQDVALRCDPISGHVSLYWYRQALGQGPEFLTYFNYEAQQDKSGLPNDRFSAERPEGSISTLTIQRTEQRDSAMYRCASSLTTGGYTEAFFGQGTRLTVV.

The table lists this clonotype with many counts. The chain is built from TRBV7-2 and TRBJ2-7; perhaps TRBD2 as D (5 bases). There are 14 residues in the CDR3. V was shortened by 3 bases and J by 3 bases, with 12 bases between the two germline ends. Germline CDR1 is SGHTA and CDR2 is FQGNSA. CDR3: CASSFSGGDYEQYV. CDR3 coding DNA: TGTGCCAGCAGCTTTAGTGGAGGTGACTACGAGCAGTACGTC.

This clonotype was seen more than once but under ten times. J is TRBJ2-1 and V is TRBV9; possible D gene TRBD1, 6 bases. The V gene's germline CDR1 is SGDLS and CDR2 YYNGEE. The CDR3 extends over 14 amino acids. Trimming took 4 bases from V and 8 from J, leaving 16 bases between them. CDR3 residues: CASSPNRVFDEQFF. In DNA form, the CDR3 reads TGTGCCAGCAGCCCTAACAGGGTATTCGATGAGCAGTTCTTC.

This clonotype showed up just a few times. The CDR3 loop is CASSEIGHGQPQHF. CDR3 coding DNA: TGCGCCAGCAGTGAGATCGGGCATGGGCAGCCCCAGCATTTT. The rearrangement joins TRBV10-2 to TRBJ1-5; no firm D call. Looked up from germline, CDR1 is WSHSY and CDR2 is SAAADI. Deletions cut 2 bases from V and 7 bases from J, with 12 bases between. This CDR3 is built from 14 residues.

This chain connects TRBV3-1 to TRBJ1-1, with no clear D. CDR1 is LGHDT, CDR2 YNNKEL, per germline (reference sequence). This CDR3 has 11 residues. Between the trimmed V and J ends, which lost 1 base and 10 bases, there was a span of 7 bases. The CDR3 coding sequence is TGTGCCAGCAGCCAAGTCGGTGGAGCTTTCTTT. Its translation is CASSQVGGAFF.

The V and J genes are TRBV5-6 and TRBJ2-5; TRBD1 matches at 10 bases. The V gene's germline CDR1 is SGHDT and CDR2 YYEEEE. V trimming: 4 bases; J trimming: 7 bases; junction bases outside the gene matches: 7. This CDR3 is 14 amino acids long. For the CDR3, the DNA is TGTGCCAGCAGCCCCGGGACAGGGGAAGTGACCCAGTACTTC. Its protein product is CASSPGTGEVTQYF.

V usage is TRBV4-1 and J usage is TRBJ2-7, with 10 bases identical to TRBD2. The germline gives CDR1 MGHRA, CDR2 YSYEKL. V dropped 0 bases and J dropped 6; count of bases not matched to a gene: 8. This CDR3 has 16 residues. The CDR3 DNA follows: TGCGCCAGCAGCCAAGAAAAGCGGGGGGGCAAGAGCGAGCAGTACTTC. This gives the protein CASSQEKRGGKSEQYF.

The rearrangement uses TRBV5-6 and TRBJ2-7; possibly TRBD1 for D (5 bases). The CDR3 totals 14 residues. The germline CDR1 and CDR2 sequences are SGHDT and YYEEEE. V gave up 2 bases and J gave up 4 bases, with 13 bases separating them. The CDR3 protein is CASSFTQGVYEQYV. CDR3 nucleotide sequence: TGTGCCAGCAGCTTCACCCAGGGCGTTTACGAGCAGTACGTC.

This clonotype showed up just a few times. The chain employs TRBV18 and TRBJ2-7; 8 bases are a match to TRBD1. J was trimmed by 6 bases and V by 1 base; bases with no gene match: 8. Per germline, CDR1 KGHSH and CDR2 LQKENI. The CDR3 length is 15 residues. The CDR3 DNA follows: TGTGCCAGCTCACCACGAGGACAGGGTTATTCCGAGCAGTACTTC. Encoded protein: CASSPRGQGYSEQYF.

V is TRBV5-6 and J is TRBJ1-6, with 10 bases that match TRBD1. The CDR3 sequence is 17 residues long. The V gene end was trimmed by 1 base and the J gene end by 9 bases; junction bases not matched to a gene: 10. CDR1 and CDR2 (germline): SGHDT, YYEEEE. The CDR3 here is CASSLSVGTGVTSPLHF. In nucleotides, the CDR3 is TGTGCCAGCAGCTTGAGCGTCGGGACAGGGGTTACTTCACCCCTCCACTTT. The complete variable domain, with remaining parts taken from reference TRBV5-6 and TRBJ1-6, reads DAGVTQSPTHLIKTRGQQVTLRCSPKSGHDTVSWYQQALGQGPQFIFQYYEEEERQRGNFPDRFSGHQFPNYSSELNVNALLLGDSALYLCASSLSVGTGVTSPLHFGNGTRLTVT.

This clonotype showed up just a few times. CDR3: CASSPRFVSFLETQYF. CDR3 in DNA: TGTGCCAGCAGCCCACGATTTGTTTCCTTTTTGGAGACCCAGTACTTC. This chain connects TRBV7-2 to TRBJ2-5; the D is unclear. Trimming removed 5 bases at V and 5 bases at J, with 21 bases between. The CDR3 sequence is 16 residues long. Germline V gives CDR1 SGHTA, CDR2 FQGNSA.

This clonotype was seen ten or more times. The chain carries TRBV7-6 and TRBJ2-7, with D uncertain. V was pared by 5 bases and J by 7 bases, with 15 bases between. The germline CDR1 and CDR2 sequences are SGHVS and FNYEAQ. This CDR3 is built from 13 residues. Here the CDR3 reads CASSTLGSGEQYF. CDR3 bases: TGTGCCAGCAGCACCCTGGGTTCCGGGGAGCAGTACTTC.

This clonotype was seen a handful of times. The chain joins TRBV29-1 to TRBJ1-2; no firm D call. V lost 6 bases and J lost 2, with 10 bases in between. The V gene's germline CDR1 is SQVTM and CDR2 ANQGSEA. The CDR3 has 12 residues. The CDR3 DNA reads TGCAGCGTCGAGAGATCGAACTATGGCTACACCTTC. Encoded protein: CSVERSNYGYTF.

This clonotype was seen at least ten times. V gene TRBV7-6 combines with J gene TRBJ2-7; maybe TRBD2 (5 bases). Trimming stripped 4 bases from V and 7 bases from J, with 23 bases between. Germline CDR1 SGHVS, CDR2 FNYEAQ. The CDR3 loop spans 16 amino acids. The CDR3 DNA reads TGTGCCAGCAGCTGCGTCGCCGCGGGCTTTCGGGAAGAGCAGTACTTC. Translation gives CASSCVAAGFREEQYF.

This clonotype was observed a few times. The chain recombines TRBV7-6 with TRBJ2-3, with D uncertain. The CDR3 sequence is 14 residues long. Germline CDR1 and CDR2: SGHVS and FNYEAQ. V was trimmed by 5 bases and J by 0 bases, leaving 9 bases between them. This CDR3 is CASSPIVSTDTQYF. CDR3 sequence (DNA): TGTGCCAGCAGCCCTATAGTGAGCACAGATACGCAGTATTTT.

The gene calls are TRBV5-1 and TRBJ2-5; D is unclear. With 2 bases removed from V and 2 bases from J, the gap between germline ends came to 13 bases. The CDR3 sequence is 15 residues long. CDR1 is SGHRS, CDR2 YFSETQ, per germline. CDR3 in amino acids: CASSLRLLTQETQYF. DNA for the CDR3: TGCGCCAGCAGCTTACGCTTGTTGACTCAAGAGACCCAGTACTTC.

The chain recombines TRBV3-1 with TRBJ1-1; D remains ambiguous. The CDR3 is 13 amino acids. The V end lost 0 bases, the J end lost 6 bases, and 8 bases lay between the germline ends. Germline V CDR1 and CDR2: LGHDT, YNNKEL (reference sequence). Here the CDR3 DNA reads TGTGCCAGCAGCCAAGATTCAAGGGCTGAAGCTTTCTTT. Its translation is CASSQDSRAEAFF.

This clonotype was seen ten or more times. The CDR3 loop reads CASSLGGLEGNTIYF. In DNA form, the CDR3 reads TGTGCCAGCAGCTTAGGGGGGCTGGAGGGAAACACCATATATTTT. The chain joins TRBV7-2 to TRBJ1-3; D is possibly TRBD1 (6 bases). Trimming shortened V by 1 base and J by 4 bases, and 11 bases separated the two germline ends. The germline CDR1 and CDR2 sequences are SGHTA and FQGNSA. The CDR3 is 15 amino acids.

The rearrangement links TRBV27 to TRBJ2-7; D possibly corresponds to TRBD2 (7 bases). Looked up from germline, CDR1 is MNHEY and CDR2 is SMNVEV (reference sequence). The V and J ends lost 2 bases and 6 bases respectively, with 14 bases between them. The length of the CDR3 is 14 residues. Written as DNA, the CDR3 is TGTGCCAGCAGTTTACTCGGAGGGGGGGGCGAGCAGTACGTC. Amino acids: CASSLLGGGGEQYV.

This clonotype was seen a few times. V and J are TRBV2 and TRBJ2-7; D gene uncertain. The CDR3 runs to 13 residues. V was trimmed by 1 base and J by 4 bases, leaving 8 bases between them. In germline, CDR1 is SNHLY, CDR2 FYNNEI. The CDR3 loop is CASSEVLGYEQYF. In DNA form, the CDR3 reads TGTGCCAGCAGTGAAGTGTTGGGTTACGAGCAGTACTTC.

The chain recombines TRBV6-2 or TRBV6-3 with TRBJ2-2; TRBD2 might be the D (6 bases). This CDR3 has 13 amino acids. V was cut by 6 bases and J by 6 bases, with 11 bases left in between. The germline gives CDR1 MNHEY, CDR2 SVGEGT. For the CDR3, the DNA is TGTGCCAGCAGGGAGGGGAGTCCCGGGGAGCTGTTTTTT. Encoded protein: CASREGSPGELFF.

There are a few counts of this clonotype. V and J are TRBV6-6 and TRBJ1-5; D remains ambiguous. The CDR3 loop spans 11 amino acids. In germline, CDR1 is MNHNY, CDR2 SVGAGI (reference sequence). V lost 8 bases and J lost 9, with 11 bases in between. The CDR3 DNA reads as TGTGCCAGCGGGGAAAGGTGGCCCCAGCATTTT. Translation: CASGERWPQHF.

The V gene is TRBV5-1, the J gene TRBJ1-1; possible D gene TRBD1, 6 bases. Germline CDR1 and CDR2: SGHRS and YFSETQ. V lost 0 bases and J 4 bases, leaving 10 bases between the germline ends. The CDR3 extends over 14 amino acids. The CDR3 DNA sequence: TGCGCCAGCAGCTTGGCGCAGGGGCTCACTGAAGCTTTCTTT. Protein sequence: CASSLAQGLTEAFF. Full variable domain (missing parts from reference TRBV5-1 and TRBJ1-1): KAGVTQTPRYLIKTRGQQVTLSCSPISGHRSVSWYQQTPGQGLQFLFEYFSETQRNKGNFPGRFSGRQFSNSRSEMNVSTLELGDSALYLCASSLAQGLTEAFFGQGTRLTVV.

This clonotype was picked up many times. V is TRBV20-1 and J is TRBJ2-2; 8 nucleotides match TRBD1. The V and J ends lost 1 base and 5 bases, in that order; junction bases with no gene match: 9. Germline V gives CDR1 DFQATT, CDR2 SNEGSKA (reference sequence). There are 16 residues in the CDR3. CDR3 nucleotide sequence: TGCAGTGCTAGAGTTCCCGGGACAGGAGCGACCGGGGAGCTGTTTTTT. It is translated as CSARVPGTGATGELFF.